Sequencing of this T cell receptor beta chain was carried out in a study of a mutant IDH1 vaccine in newly diagnosed glioma. J lost 3 bases, V lost 4 bases, and 10 bases had no gene match. The germline gives CDR1 SGHVS, CDR2 FQNEAQ. The CDR3 is 16 residues long. Time point meaning: week 47, end of study. The content of each vaccine dose was 300 ug of mutant IDH1 20-mer peptide, and topical imiquimod accompanied it. A remark on this clone: Antigen specificity is unknown.

Assay used: immunoSEQ multiplex PCR; TCRdb lists only in-frame clones, some missing. The sample records approximately 50,000 clones, over 75% being singletons. The specimen comprised PBMCs, sampled from a glioma patient whose treatment included an IDH1 peptide vaccine. The chain has TRBV7-8 and TRBJ2-7, with TRBD2 matching over 9 bases. The clonotype comes from a woman aged 40 to 49 with glioma. Some clones in this sample may be carry-over from other donors' samples. In nucleotides, the CDR3 is TGTGCCAGCAGCTCCCTGGGTAGCGGGGGCCACTACGAGCAGTACTTC. It encodes CASSSLGSGGHYEQYF.